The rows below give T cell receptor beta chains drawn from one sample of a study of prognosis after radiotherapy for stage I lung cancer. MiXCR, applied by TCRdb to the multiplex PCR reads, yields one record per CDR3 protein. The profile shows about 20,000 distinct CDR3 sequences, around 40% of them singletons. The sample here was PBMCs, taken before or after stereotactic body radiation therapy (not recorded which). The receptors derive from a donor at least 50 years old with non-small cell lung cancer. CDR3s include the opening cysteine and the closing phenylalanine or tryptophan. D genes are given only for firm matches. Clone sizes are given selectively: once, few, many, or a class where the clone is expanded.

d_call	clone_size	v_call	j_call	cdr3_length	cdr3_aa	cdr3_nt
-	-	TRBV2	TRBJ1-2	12	CASNLGGYGYTF	TGTGCCAGCAATTTGGGGGGATATGGCTACACCTTC
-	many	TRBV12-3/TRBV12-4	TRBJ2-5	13	CASTGGPQETQYF	TGTGCCAGCACGGGGGGCCCTCAAGAGACCCAGTACTTC
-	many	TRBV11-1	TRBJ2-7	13	CASSNFRGYEQYF	TGTGCCAGCAGCAATTTCCGGGGCTACGAGCAGTACTTC
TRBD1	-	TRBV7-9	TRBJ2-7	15	CASSLGGQGVYEQYF	TGTGCCAGCAGCTTAGGGGGACAGGGGGTCTACGAGCAGTACTTC
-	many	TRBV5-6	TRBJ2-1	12	CASSRRYNEQFF	TGTGCCAGCAGCCGCAGATACAATGAGCAGTTCTTC
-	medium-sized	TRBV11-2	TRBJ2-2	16	CASSLKHGGDTGELFF	TGTGCCAGCAGCTTAAAGCACGGAGGGGACACCGGGGAGCTGTTTTTT
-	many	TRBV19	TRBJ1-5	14	CASSMAGDNQPQHF	TGTGCCAGTAGTATGGCGGGGGACAATCAGCCCCAGCATTTT
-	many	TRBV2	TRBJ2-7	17	CASSDEGLGARSYEQYF	TGTGCCAGCAGTGACGAAGGGCTGGGGGCCCGCTCCTACGAGCAGTACTTC
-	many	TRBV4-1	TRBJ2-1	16	CASSHGAGSFSNEQFF	TGCGCCAGCAGCCACGGCGCGGGGTCCTTTTCCAATGAGCAGTTCTTC
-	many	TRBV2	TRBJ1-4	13	CASSEQGREKLFF	TGTGCCAGCAGTGAACAGGGTAGAGAAAAACTGTTTTTT
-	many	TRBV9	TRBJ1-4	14	CASSVASGDEKLFF	TGTGCCAGCAGCGTAGCTTCAGGAGATGAAAAACTGTTTTTT
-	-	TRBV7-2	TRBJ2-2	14	CASADRRMTGELFF	TGTGCCAGCGCCGATCGCAGGATGACCGGGGAGCTGTTTTTT
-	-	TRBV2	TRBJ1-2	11	CASRSVDGYTF	TGTGCCAGCAGGTCGGTAGATGGCTACACCTTC
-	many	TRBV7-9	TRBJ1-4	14	CASSFGGDNEKLFF	TGTGCCAGCAGCTTCGGGGGGGATAATGAAAAACTGTTTTTT
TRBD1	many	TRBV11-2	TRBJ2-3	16	CASSLQGRGQTDTQYF	TGTGCCAGCAGCTTACAAGGCAGGGGGCAGACAGATACGCAGTATTTT
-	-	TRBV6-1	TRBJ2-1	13	CASNDGRPNEQFF	TGTGCCAGCAATGACGGGCGACCCAATGAGCAGTTCTTC
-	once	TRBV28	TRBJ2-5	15	CSSSPSESGGETQYF	TGTTCCAGCAGTCCCTCTGAATCTGGGGGAGAGACCCAGTACTTC